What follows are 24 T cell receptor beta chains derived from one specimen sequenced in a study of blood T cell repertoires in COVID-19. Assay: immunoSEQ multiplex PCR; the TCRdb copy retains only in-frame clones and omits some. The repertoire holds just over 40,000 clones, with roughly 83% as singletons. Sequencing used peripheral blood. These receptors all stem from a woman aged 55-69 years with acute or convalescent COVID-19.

The CDR3 DNA sequence: TGCGCCAGCAGCCAAGGTAACCCAACGGGGGGGACCTACGAGCAGTACTTC. Encoded protein: CASSQGNPTGGTYEQYF. The chain carries TRBV4-1 and TRBJ2-7, with 8 bases identical to TRBD2. Losses at the gene ends were 1 base for V and 2 bases for J; bases not matched to a gene: 10. Germline-derived CDR1 and CDR2 are MGHRA and YSYEKL. CDR3 length: 17 residues.

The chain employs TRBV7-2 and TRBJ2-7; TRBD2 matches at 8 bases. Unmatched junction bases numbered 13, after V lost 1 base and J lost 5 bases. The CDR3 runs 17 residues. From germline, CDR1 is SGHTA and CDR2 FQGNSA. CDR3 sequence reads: CASSLVLAGGSRDEQYF. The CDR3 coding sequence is TGTGCCAGCAGCTTAGTCCTCGCGGGGGGCTCCAGGGACGAGCAGTACTTC. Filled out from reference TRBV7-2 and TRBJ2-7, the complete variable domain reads GAGVSQSPSNKVTEKGKDVELRCDPISGHTALYWYRQSLGQGLEFLIYFQGNSAPDKSGLPSDRFSAERTGGSVSTLTIQRTQQEDSAVYLCASSLVLAGGSRDEQYFGPGTRLTVT.

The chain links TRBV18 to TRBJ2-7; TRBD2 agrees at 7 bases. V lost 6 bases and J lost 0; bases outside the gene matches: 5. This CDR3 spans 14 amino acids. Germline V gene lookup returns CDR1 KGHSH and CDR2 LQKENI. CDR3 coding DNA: TGTGCCAGCTCCCGGGCTAGCGGCTCCTACGAGCAGTACTTC. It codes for CASSRASGSYEQYF.

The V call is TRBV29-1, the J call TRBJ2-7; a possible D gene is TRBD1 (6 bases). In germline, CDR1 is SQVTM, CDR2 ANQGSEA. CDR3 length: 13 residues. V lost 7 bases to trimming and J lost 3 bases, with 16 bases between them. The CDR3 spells CSAQVGASYEQYF. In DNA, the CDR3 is TGCAGCGCCCAAGTGGGGGCGAGCTACGAGCAGTACTTC.

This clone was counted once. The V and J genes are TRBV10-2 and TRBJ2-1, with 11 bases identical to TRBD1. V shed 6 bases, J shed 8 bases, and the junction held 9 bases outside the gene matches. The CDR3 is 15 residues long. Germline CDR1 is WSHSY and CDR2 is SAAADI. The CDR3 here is CASRVGTGGVDEQFF. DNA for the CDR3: TGCGCCAGCAGGGTTGGGACAGGGGGGGTGGATGAGCAGTTCTTC.

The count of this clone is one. CDR3 residues: CASSKDRVHPSYEQYF. The CDR3 coding sequence is TGTGCCAGCAGCAAAGATCGGGTACATCCTTCCTACGAGCAGTACTTC. V usage is TRBV21-1 and J usage is TRBJ2-7; the listed D gene, TRBD2, was not tested against the DNA. TRBV21-1 is noted as a pseudogene. This CDR3 has 16 residues.

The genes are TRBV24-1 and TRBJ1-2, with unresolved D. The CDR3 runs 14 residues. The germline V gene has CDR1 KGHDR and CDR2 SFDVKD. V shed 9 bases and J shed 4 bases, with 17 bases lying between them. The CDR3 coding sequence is TGTGCCACCCCCAAAGCTGTCACGGGCTATGGCTACACCTTC. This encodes CATPKAVTGYGYTF.

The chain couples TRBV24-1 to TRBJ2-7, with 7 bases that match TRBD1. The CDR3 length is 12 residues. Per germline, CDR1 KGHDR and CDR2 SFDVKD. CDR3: CAGRQGPYEQYF. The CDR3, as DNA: TGTGCAGGAAGACAGGGACCCTACGAGCAGTACTTC.

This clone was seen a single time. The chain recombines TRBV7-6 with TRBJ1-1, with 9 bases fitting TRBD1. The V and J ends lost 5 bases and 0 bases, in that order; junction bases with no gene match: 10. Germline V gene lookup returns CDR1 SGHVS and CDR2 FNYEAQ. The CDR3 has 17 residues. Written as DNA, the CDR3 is TGTGCCAGCAGCCCTGGGACCGGGACAGGGTTGAACACTGAAGCTTTCTTT. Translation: CASSPGTGTGLNTEAFF. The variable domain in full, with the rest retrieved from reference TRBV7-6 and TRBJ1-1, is GAGVSQSPRYKVTKRGQDVALRCDPISGHVSLYWYRQALGQGPEFLTYFNYEAQQDKSGLPNDRFSAERPEGSISTLTIQRTEQRDSAMYRCASSPGTGTGLNTEAFFGQGTRLTVV.

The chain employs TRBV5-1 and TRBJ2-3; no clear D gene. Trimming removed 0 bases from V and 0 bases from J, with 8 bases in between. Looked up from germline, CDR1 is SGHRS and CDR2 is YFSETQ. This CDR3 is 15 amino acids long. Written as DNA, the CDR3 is TGCGCCAGCAGCTTGGAGACAACTAGCACAGATACGCAGTATTTT. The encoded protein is CASSLETTSTDTQYF.

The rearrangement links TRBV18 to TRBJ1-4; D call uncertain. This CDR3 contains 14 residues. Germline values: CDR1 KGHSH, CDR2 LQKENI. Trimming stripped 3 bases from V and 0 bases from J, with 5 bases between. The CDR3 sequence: CASSPRSTNEKLFF. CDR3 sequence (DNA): TGTGCCAGCTCACCGCGATCAACTAATGAAAAACTGTTTTTT.

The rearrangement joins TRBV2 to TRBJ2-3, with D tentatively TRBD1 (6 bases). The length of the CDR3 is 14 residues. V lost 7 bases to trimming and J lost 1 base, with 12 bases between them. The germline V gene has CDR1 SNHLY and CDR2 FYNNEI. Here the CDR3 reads CASKTGLGTDTQYF. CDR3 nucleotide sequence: TGTGCCAGCAAAACAGGGTTGGGCACAGATACGCAGTATTTT.

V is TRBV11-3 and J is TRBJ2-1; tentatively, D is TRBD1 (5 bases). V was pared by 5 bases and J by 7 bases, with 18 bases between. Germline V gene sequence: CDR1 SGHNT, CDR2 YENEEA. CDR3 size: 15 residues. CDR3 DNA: TGTGCCAGCAGCCCAGGGATGGGCTCGCATAATGAGCAGTTCTTC. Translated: CASSPGMGSHNEQFF.

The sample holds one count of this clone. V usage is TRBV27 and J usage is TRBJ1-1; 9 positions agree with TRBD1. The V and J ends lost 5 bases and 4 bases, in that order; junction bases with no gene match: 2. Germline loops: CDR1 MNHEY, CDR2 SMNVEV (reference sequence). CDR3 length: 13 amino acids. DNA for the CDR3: TGTGCCAGCAGTGGACAGGGGTTCACTGAAGCTTTCTTT. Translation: CASSGQGFTEAFF.

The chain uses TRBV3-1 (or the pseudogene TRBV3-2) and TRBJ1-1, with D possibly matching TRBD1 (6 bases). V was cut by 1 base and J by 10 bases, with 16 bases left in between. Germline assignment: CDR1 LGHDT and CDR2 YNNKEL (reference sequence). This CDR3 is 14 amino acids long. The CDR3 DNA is TGTGCCAGCAGCCAAGTCGGAGGGGGAGGGGTAGCTTTCTTT. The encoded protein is CASSQVGGGGVAFF.

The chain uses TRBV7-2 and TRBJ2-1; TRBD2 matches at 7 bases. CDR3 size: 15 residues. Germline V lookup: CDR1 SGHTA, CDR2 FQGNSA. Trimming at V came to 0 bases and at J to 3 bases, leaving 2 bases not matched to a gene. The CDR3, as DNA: TGTGCCAGCAGCTTAGCTAGCGGGCGCTACAATGAGCAGTTCTTC. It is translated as CASSLASGRYNEQFF. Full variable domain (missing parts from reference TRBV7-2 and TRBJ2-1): GAGVSQSPSNKVTEKGKDVELRCDPISGHTALYWYRQSLGQGLEFLIYFQGNSAPDKSGLPSDRFSAERTGGSVSTLTIQRTQQEDSAVYLCASSLASGRYNEQFFGPGTRLTVL.

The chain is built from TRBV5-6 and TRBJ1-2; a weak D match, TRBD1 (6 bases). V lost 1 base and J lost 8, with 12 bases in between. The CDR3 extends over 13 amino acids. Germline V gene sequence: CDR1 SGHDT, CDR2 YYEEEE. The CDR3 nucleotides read TGTGCCAGCAGCTTGACAGGGACGGAAGGCTACACCTTC. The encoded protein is CASSLTGTEGYTF.

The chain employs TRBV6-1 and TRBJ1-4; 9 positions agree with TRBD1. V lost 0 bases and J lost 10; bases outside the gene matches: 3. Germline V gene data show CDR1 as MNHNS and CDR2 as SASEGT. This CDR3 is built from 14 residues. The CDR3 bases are TGTGCCAGCAGTGAAGCGGACAGGGGCGGAAAACTGTTTTTT. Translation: CASSEADRGGKLFF.

Written as DNA, the CDR3 is TGTGCCAGCAGCCCTTTGGGACTAGCGGGAGGGGAGACCCAGTACTTC. This sequence encodes CASSPLGLAGGETQYF. The genes are TRBV3-1 (or the pseudogene TRBV3-2) and TRBJ2-5; TRBD2 matches 16 bases. This CDR3 has 16 residues. The junction had 4 bases not matched to a gene; V was cut back by 4 bases and J by 5 bases. Germline CDR1 reads LGHDT; CDR2 reads YNNKEL (reference sequence).

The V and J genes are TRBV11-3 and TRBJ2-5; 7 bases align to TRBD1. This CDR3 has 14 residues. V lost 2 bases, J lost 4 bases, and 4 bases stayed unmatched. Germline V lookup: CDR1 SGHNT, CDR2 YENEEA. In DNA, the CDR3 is TGTGCCAGCAGCTTAAGGGGGCCGCCAGAGACCCAGTACTTC. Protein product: CASSLRGPPETQYF. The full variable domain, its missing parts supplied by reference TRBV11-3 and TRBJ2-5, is EAGVVQSPRYKIIEKKQPVAFWCNPISGHNTLYWYLQNLGQGPELLIRYENEEAVDDSQLPKDRFSAERLKGVDSTLKIQPAELGDSAVYLCASSLRGPPETQYFGPGTRLLVL.

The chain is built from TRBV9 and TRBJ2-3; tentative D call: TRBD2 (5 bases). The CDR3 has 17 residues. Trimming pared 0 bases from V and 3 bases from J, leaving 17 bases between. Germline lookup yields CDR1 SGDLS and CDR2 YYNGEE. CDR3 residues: CASSVGYGGGGTDTQYF. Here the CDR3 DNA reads TGTGCCAGCAGCGTAGGGTACGGCGGAGGTGGTACAGATACGCAGTATTTT.

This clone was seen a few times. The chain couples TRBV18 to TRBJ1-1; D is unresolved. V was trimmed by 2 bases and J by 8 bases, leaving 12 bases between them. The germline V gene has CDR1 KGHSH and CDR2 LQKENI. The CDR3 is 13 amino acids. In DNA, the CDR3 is TGTGCCAGCTCACCAAACGGTCAACGGGAAGCTTTCTTT. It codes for CASSPNGQREAFF.

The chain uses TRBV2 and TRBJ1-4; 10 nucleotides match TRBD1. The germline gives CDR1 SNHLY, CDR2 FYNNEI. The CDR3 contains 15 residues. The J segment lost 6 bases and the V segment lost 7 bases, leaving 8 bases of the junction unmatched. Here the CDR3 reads CASKEDRGPDEKLFF. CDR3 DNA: TGTGCCAGCAAGGAAGACAGGGGGCCGGATGAAAAACTGTTTTTT.

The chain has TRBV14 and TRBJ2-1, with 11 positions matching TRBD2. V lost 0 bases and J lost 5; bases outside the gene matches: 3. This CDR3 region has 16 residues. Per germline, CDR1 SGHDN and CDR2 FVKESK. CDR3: CASSQEIAGGNNEQFF. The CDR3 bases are TGTGCCAGCAGCCAAGAGATAGCGGGGGGGAACAATGAGCAGTTCTTC.